These 26 T cell receptor beta chains were sequenced from one sample in a study of blood T cells in healthy people across ages. The authors ran a second PCR of roughly 6 to 12 cycles using a sample-barcoded 5' primer and a J-beta primer mix. MiXCR, run by TCRdb on the 5' RACE reads, gives a single entry per CDR3 protein. The table lists about 1 million distinct CDR3 sequences, 40% to 45% of them singletons, with approximately 19% in the top ten. Source material: blood. The receptors originated from a woman aged 60-75 years in good health.

The V gene is TRBV3-1, the J gene TRBJ1-2; 8 bases agree with TRBD1. V dropped 5 bases and J dropped 4; count of bases not matched to a gene: 6. CDR3 length equals 14 residues. The germline gives CDR1 LGHDT, CDR2 YNNKEL (reference sequence). The CDR3 loop is CASSRTGSFYGYTF. CDR3 coding DNA: TGTGCCAGCAGCAGGACAGGGTCCTTCTATGGCTACACCTTC.

This clonotype was recorded many times. The chain couples TRBV7-2 to TRBJ2-3; D is undetermined. The germline gives CDR1 SGHTA, CDR2 FQGNSA. CDR3 length: 14 residues. Trimming pared 5 bases from V and 2 bases from J, leaving 11 bases between. The CDR3 loop reads CASSLGLTTDTQYF. The CDR3 DNA follows: TGTGCCAGCAGCCTTGGGCTAACCACAGATACGCAGTATTTT.

The table lists this clonotype with a count of one. The gene calls are TRBV6-5 and TRBJ2-3; 7 bases line up with TRBD1. This CDR3 region has 14 residues. V gave up 3 bases and J gave up 4 bases; unmatched junction bases: 4. The V gene's germline CDR1 is MNHEY and CDR2 SVGAGI. In DNA, the CDR3 is TGTGCCAGCAGTTATACAGGGGATTCAGATACGCAGTATTTT. Translation gives CASSYTGDSDTQYF.

This chain uses TRBV29-1 with TRBJ2-5; 13 positions match TRBD2. The V gene end was trimmed by 5 bases and the J gene end by 0 bases; junction bases not matched to a gene: 3. This CDR3 region has 15 residues. The germline V gene encodes CDR1 SQVTM and CDR2 ANQGSEA. The CDR3 protein is CSVPTSGRYQETQYF. The CDR3 DNA is TGCAGCGTTCCGACTAGCGGGAGGTACCAAGAGACCCAGTACTTC. Filled out from reference TRBV29-1 and TRBJ2-5, the complete variable domain reads SAVISQKPSRDICQRGTSLTIQCQVDSQVTMMFWYRQQPGQSLTLIATANQGSEATYESGFVIDKFPISRPNLTFSTLTVSNMSPEDSSIYLCSVPTSGRYQETQYFGPGTRLLVL.

This chain connects TRBV6-1 to TRBJ2-1; 8 positions match TRBD2. This CDR3 comprises 18 residues. V shed 1 base, J shed 8 bases, and the junction held 16 bases outside the gene matches. CDR1 is MNHNS and CDR2 is SASEGT in the germline V gene. The CDR3 region is CASSEEVAGKYRSDEQFF. DNA of the CDR3: TGTGCCAGCAGTGAAGAGGTAGCGGGAAAGTATAGATCGGATGAGCAGTTCTTC.

This clonotype was seen a few times. This CDR3 is CASSRNGNQPQHF. The CDR3 region has the DNA TGTGCCAGCAGTAGGAATGGCAATCAGCCCCAGCATTTT. The genes are TRBV6-5 and TRBJ1-5; D gene unclear. The germline V and J ends were trimmed by 5 bases and 2 bases, with 7 bases remaining between them. The CDR3 totals 13 residues. CDR1 and CDR2 (germline): MNHEY, SVGAGI.

V is TRBV11-2 and J is TRBJ2-1, with 8 positions matching TRBD2. The CDR3 runs 18 residues. The J segment lost 1 base and the V segment lost 3 bases, leaving 11 bases of the junction unmatched. Germline V lookup: CDR1 SGHAT, CDR2 FQNNGV. The CDR3 nucleotides read TGTGCCAGCAGCTTTTATTTTCCGCCTAGCGGGTCCTACAATGAGCAGTTCTTC. Encoded protein: CASSFYFPPSGSYNEQFF.

This clonotype was found a few times. DNA of the CDR3: TGCGCCAGCAGCCAAAGTCCAGGGAGAGGATGGCAAGAGACCCAGTACTTC. This codes for CASSQSPGRGWQETQYF. The rearrangement uses TRBV4-1 and TRBJ2-5, with D perhaps being TRBD1 or TRBD2 (5 bases each). This CDR3 region has 17 residues. Germline assignment: CDR1 MGHRA and CDR2 YSYEKL. V lost 2 bases, J lost 2 bases, and 18 bases lay in between.

This chain connects TRBV20-1 to TRBJ2-4; no definite D call. V was shortened by 2 bases and J by 6 bases, with 8 bases between the two germline ends. This CDR3 is 12 amino acids long. Germline V CDR1 and CDR2: DFQATT, SNEGSKA (reference sequence). The CDR3 is CSARRDRNIQYF. Here the CDR3 DNA reads TGCAGTGCTAGAAGGGATAGAAACATTCAGTACTTC.

This clonotype was counted once. The rearrangement uses TRBV2 and TRBJ2-5, with 13 bases lining up with TRBD2. Germline CDR1 and CDR2: SNHLY and FYNNEI. The CDR3 spans 17 residues. Trimming at V came to 6 bases and at J to 0 bases, leaving 7 bases not matched to a gene. DNA for the CDR3: TGTGCCAGCAGGAGGGGGACTAGCGGGACGTACCAAGAGACCCAGTACTTC. Its protein product is CASRRGTSGTYQETQYF.

This clonotype turned up a few times. The gene calls are TRBV30 and TRBJ2-3; 7 nucleotides line up with TRBD2. The V segment lost 4 bases and the J segment 10 bases; nucleotides outside the gene matches: 14. Germline V gene sequence: CDR1 GTSNPN, CDR2 SVGIG (reference sequence). The CDR3 extends over 14 amino acids. The CDR3 region is CAWIRMAGRGAQYF. In DNA, the CDR3 is TGTGCCTGGATCAGAATGGCGGGACGGGGGGCGCAGTATTTT.

The gene calls are TRBV29-1 and TRBJ2-3; a possible D gene is TRBD1 (6 bases). CDR1 SQVTM and CDR2 ANQGSEA come from the germline V gene. The CDR3 is 13 residues long. V lost 3 bases to trimming and J lost 6 bases, with 13 bases between them. The CDR3: CSVDQGRRDTQYF. In DNA, the CDR3 is TGCAGCGTTGACCAGGGGCGAAGGGATACGCAGTATTTT.

The CDR3 loop reads CASSRGPPLYNEQFF. In nucleotides, the CDR3 is TGTGCCAGCAGCCGGGGACCTCCCCTCTACAATGAGCAGTTCTTC. The chain uses TRBV6-5 and TRBJ2-1, with D possibly being TRBD1 or TRBD2 (5 bases each). Between the trimmed V and J ends, which lost 6 bases and 3 bases, there was a span of 15 bases. Germline V lookup: CDR1 MNHEY, CDR2 SVGAGI. The CDR3 runs to 15 residues.

V is TRBV19 and J is TRBJ2-1; 13 nucleotides align to TRBD2. The CDR3 is made up of 15 amino acids. Per germline, CDR1 LNHDA and CDR2 SQIVND (reference sequence). V trimming: 10 bases; J trimming: 6 bases; junction bases outside the gene matches: 9. CDR3 DNA: TGTGCCACCGGGGGACTAGCGGGAAATGTCAATGAGCAGTTCTTC. Translated, it gives CATGGLAGNVNEQFF.

The chain has TRBV19 and TRBJ1-1, with 8 nucleotides matching TRBD1. J lost 7 bases, V lost 10 bases, and 11 bases had no gene match. CDR3 length: 13 residues. Looked up from germline, CDR1 is LNHDA and CDR2 is SQIVND (reference sequence). The DNA of the CDR3 is TGTGCCACCGTAGACAGGGGAGGACGTGAAGCTTTCTTT. This codes for CATVDRGGREAFF.

The sample holds a few counts of this clonotype. This rearrangement joins TRBV7-6 to TRBJ2-3; 10 positions match TRBD2. The CDR3 spans 16 residues. Per the germline V gene, CDR1 is SGHVS and CDR2 is FNYEAQ. V trimming: 1 base; J trimming: 4 bases; junction bases outside the gene matches: 5. The CDR3: CASSLEAGGGADTQYF. The CDR3 region has the DNA TGTGCCAGCAGCTTAGAAGCGGGAGGGGGGGCAGATACGCAGTATTTT.

The chain joins TRBV18 to TRBJ2-7; 7 positions match TRBD1. The CDR3 totals 15 residues. Germline assignment: CDR1 KGHSH and CDR2 LQKENI. V shed 5 bases and J 3 bases; nucleotides not matched to a gene: 10. CDR3 bases: TGTGCCAGCTCAAGAGGGCGACAGGGCGGCTACGAGCAGTACTTC. Protein: CASSRGRQGGYEQYF.

CDR3 sequence (DNA): TGCAGTGCCGAAAACAGGGTGATGGGCACTGAAGCTTTCTTT. Protein sequence: CSAENRVMGTEAFF. The chain joins TRBV20-1 to TRBJ1-1, with D maybe TRBD1 (6 bases). Trimming removed 6 bases at V and 4 bases at J, with 18 bases between. The V gene's germline CDR1 is DFQATT and CDR2 SNEGSKA (reference sequence). The CDR3 consists of 14 residues.

This chain uses TRBV6-5 with TRBJ2-5, with D perhaps matching TRBD2 (5 bases). V lost 10 bases to trimming and J lost 2 bases, with 17 bases between them. CDR1 is MNHEY and CDR2 is SVGAGI in the germline V gene. This CDR3 has 14 residues. The CDR3 protein is CATQRLGEQETQYF. In DNA, the CDR3 is TGTGCCACCCAAAGGCTTGGGGAGCAAGAGACCCAGTACTTC.

This chain connects TRBV11-2 to TRBJ2-7; 8 bases line up with TRBD1. The length of the CDR3 is 15 residues. The V and J ends lost 5 bases and 2 bases, in that order; junction bases with no gene match: 8. Germline CDR1 and CDR2: SGHAT and FQNNGV. The CDR3, as DNA: TGTGCCAGCAGCGCGGTCGGACAGGGTCCCTACGAGCAGTACTTC. It specifies CASSAVGQGPYEQYF.

CDR3 loop: CASSSPRTGFEQYF. The CDR3 coding sequence is TGTGCCAGCAGCTCCCCCCGAACAGGGTTCGAGCAGTACTTC. V usage is TRBV7-8 and J usage is TRBJ2-5, with D tentatively TRBD1 (6 bases). The J call may be in error: the DNA end matches TRBJ2-7 better. Per the germline V gene, CDR1 is SGHVS and CDR2 is FQNEAQ. The length of the CDR3 is 14 residues.

The V gene is TRBV20-1, the J gene TRBJ2-7, with D perhaps matching TRBD2 (6 bases). Trimming removed 3 bases at V and 0 bases at J, with 15 bases between. CDR1 and CDR2 (germline): DFQATT, SNEGSKA (reference sequence). The CDR3 extends over 15 amino acids. The CDR3 DNA follows: TGCAGTGCTAGGACGGCGTCGGGAGTCTCCTACGAGCAGTACTTC. Protein product: CSARTASGVSYEQYF.

The chain carries TRBV5-6 and TRBJ2-6; tentatively, D is TRBD1 (5 bases). The CDR3 is made up of 17 amino acids. Trimming took off 1 base at V and 0 bases at J, with 11 bases between the two ends. Per germline, CDR1 SGHDT and CDR2 YYEEEE. In DNA, the CDR3 is TGTGCCAGCAGCTTGAACAGGTTTCGCTCTGGGGCCAACGTCCTGACTTTC. Its translation: CASSLNRFRSGANVLTF.

In DNA form, the CDR3 reads TGCAGTGCTAGAGTACTAGCCGGGGGTGAGCAGTTCTTC. Translation: CSARVLAGGEQFF. V is TRBV20-1 and J is TRBJ2-1, with D perhaps matching TRBD2 (6 bases). The CDR3 covers 13 residues. The germline V gene encodes CDR1 DFQATT and CDR2 SNEGSKA (reference sequence). Trimming shortened V by 1 base and J by 9 bases, and 13 bases separated the two germline ends.

This clonotype was seen many times. The chain couples TRBV7-8 to TRBJ2-7; possibly TRBD2 for D (6 bases). V was cut by 0 bases and J by 0 bases, with 12 bases left in between. Germline assignment: CDR1 SGHVS and CDR2 FQNEAQ. There are 16 residues in the CDR3. Here the CDR3 DNA reads TGTGCCAGCAGCTTAGCCTTAGCGGAGAGCTCCTACGAGCAGTACTTC. Its translation: CASSLALAESSYEQYF.

A few counts support this clonotype. The V call is TRBV15, the J call TRBJ2-3; weak D call: TRBD1 (6 bases). This CDR3 has 15 amino acids. V lost 5 bases, J lost 2 bases, and 14 bases lay in between. Germline CDR1 reads LNHNV; CDR2 reads YYDKDF (reference sequence). As DNA, the CDR3 is TGTGCCACCAGCCCCCGGGACACCAACACAGATACGCAGTATTTT. Protein sequence: CATSPRDTNTDTQYF.